Described below is a single T cell receptor beta chain sequence and its context. Autoimmune disease history or systemic immunosuppression meant exclusion. This specimen comes from a study of OX40 agonist ivuxolimab in advanced cancers. The wider study: Every 2 weeks, patients got intravenous ivuxolimab at one of six dose levels (0.01-10 mg/kg).

CDR1 and CDR2 (germline): LGHNA, YSLEER. This CDR3 has 13 amino acids. J lost 6 bases, V lost 4 bases, and 3 bases had no gene match. The assay was immunoSEQ multiplex PCR, and TCRdb's table has in-frame clones only and misses some. The table lists more than 10,000 clones, around 67% of them singletons, with roughly 29% in the top ten. The source material was CD4+ or CD8+ T cells sorted from blood, sampled in a trial of the OX40 agonist ivuxolimab. The TCR comes from an adult with an advanced solid tumor such as melanoma, head and neck, liver or kidney cancer. The J gene is TRBJ2-7, the V gene TRBV4-3, with 10 positions matching TRBD2. The CDR3 protein is CASSRTSGGEQYF. In nucleotides, the CDR3 is TGCGCCAGCAGCCGGACTAGCGGCGGCGAGCAGTACTTC.